This T cell receptor (beta chain) was recovered during a study of T cells in women clearing cervical HPV infection. Study findings and constraints: Associations may precede or follow infection; HPV-specific or memory T cells were not isolated. Cases and controls were distinguished at AUC over 0.75 by richness and V genes.

On this clone itself: Antigen: not known. The junction differs from germline at one of its ends, possibly a read error. Read data end 3 residues before the CDR3 end; the end is taken from the germline J gene.

This CDR3 spans 14 amino acids. CDR1 SGHNT and CDR2 YENEEA come from the germline V gene. Prevalent HPV16 infections were excluded; only incident single HPV16 infections included. HPV was found by MY09/MY11 PCR and dot-blot genotyping. Using immunoSEQ multiplex PCR, the repertoire was profiled, and TCRdb retains in-frame clones only, with some absent. This table lists under 35,000 clones. The sample consisted of blood buffy coat. This TCR was sampled from a woman aged 18 to 75 with a cervical HPV16 infection that either progressed to CIN3+ or cleared (not recorded which). The chain combines TRBV11-3 with TRBJ2-4; D is possibly TRBD2 (5 bases). The sequenced part of the CDR3 DNA is TGTGCCAGCACCCCAGAGGGTAGGAAAAACGTT. It codes for CASTPEGRKNV. The entire CDR3 protein reads CASTPEGRKNVQYF.